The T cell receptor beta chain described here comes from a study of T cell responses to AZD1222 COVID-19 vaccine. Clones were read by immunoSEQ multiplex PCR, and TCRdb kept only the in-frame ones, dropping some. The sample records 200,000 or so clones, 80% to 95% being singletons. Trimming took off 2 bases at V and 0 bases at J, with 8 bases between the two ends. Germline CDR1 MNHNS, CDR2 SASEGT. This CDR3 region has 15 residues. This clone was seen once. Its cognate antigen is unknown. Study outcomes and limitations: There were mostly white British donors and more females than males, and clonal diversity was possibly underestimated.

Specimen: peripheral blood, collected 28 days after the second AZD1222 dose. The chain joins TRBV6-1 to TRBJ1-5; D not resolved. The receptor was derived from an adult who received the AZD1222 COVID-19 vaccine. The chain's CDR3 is CASSEKAYSNQPQHF. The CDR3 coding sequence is TGTGCCAGCAGTGAAAAAGCGTATAGCAATCAGCCCCAGCATTTT.